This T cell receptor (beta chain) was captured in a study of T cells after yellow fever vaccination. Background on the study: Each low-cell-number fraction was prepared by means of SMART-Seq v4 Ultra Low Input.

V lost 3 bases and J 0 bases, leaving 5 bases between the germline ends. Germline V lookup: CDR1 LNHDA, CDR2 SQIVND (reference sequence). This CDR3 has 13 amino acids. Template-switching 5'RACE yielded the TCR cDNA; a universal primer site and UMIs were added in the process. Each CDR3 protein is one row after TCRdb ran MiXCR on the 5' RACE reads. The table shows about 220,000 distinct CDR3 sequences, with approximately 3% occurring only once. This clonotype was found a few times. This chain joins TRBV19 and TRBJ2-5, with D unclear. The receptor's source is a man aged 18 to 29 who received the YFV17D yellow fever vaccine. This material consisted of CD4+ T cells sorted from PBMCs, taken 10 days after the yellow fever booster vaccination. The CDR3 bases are TGTGCCAGTAGTATCAGATACCAAGAGACCCAGTACTTC. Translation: CASSIRYQETQYF.